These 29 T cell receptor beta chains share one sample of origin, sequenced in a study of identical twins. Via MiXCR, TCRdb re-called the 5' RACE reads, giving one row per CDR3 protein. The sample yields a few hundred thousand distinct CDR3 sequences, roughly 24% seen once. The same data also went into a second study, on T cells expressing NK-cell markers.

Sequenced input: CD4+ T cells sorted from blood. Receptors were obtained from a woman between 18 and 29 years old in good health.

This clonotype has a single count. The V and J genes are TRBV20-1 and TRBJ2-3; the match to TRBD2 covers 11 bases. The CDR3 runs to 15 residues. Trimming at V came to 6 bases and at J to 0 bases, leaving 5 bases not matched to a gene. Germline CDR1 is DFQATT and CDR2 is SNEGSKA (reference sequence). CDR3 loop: CSATIAGGSTDTQYF. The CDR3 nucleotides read TGCAGTGCAACTATAGCGGGAGGGAGCACAGATACGCAGTATTTT.

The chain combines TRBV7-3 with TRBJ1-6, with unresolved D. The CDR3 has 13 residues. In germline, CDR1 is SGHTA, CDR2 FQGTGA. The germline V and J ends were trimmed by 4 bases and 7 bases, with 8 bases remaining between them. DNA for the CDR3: TGTGCCAGCAGCTGGGCAACCAATTCACCCCTCCACTTT. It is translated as CASSWATNSPLHF. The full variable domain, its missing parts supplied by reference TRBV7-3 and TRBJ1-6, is GAGVSQTPSNKVTEKGKYVELRCDPISGHTALYWYRQSLGQGPEFLIYFQGTGAADDSGLPNDRFFAVRPEGSVSTLKIQRTERGDSAVYLCASSWATNSPLHFGNGTRLTVT.

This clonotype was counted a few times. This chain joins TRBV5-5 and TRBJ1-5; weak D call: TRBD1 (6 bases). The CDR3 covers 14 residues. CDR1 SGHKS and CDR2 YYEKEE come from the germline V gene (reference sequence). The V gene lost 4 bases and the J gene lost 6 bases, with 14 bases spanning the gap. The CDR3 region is CASSLPGVGQPQHF. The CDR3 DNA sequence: TGTGCCAGCAGCCTACCAGGGGTCGGTCAGCCCCAGCATTTT.

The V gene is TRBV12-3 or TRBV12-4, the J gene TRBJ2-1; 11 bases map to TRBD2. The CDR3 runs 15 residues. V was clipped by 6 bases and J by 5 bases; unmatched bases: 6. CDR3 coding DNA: TGTGCCAGCAGCGCTAGCGGGGGGACCCACAATGAGCAGTTCTTC. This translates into CASSASGGTHNEQFF.

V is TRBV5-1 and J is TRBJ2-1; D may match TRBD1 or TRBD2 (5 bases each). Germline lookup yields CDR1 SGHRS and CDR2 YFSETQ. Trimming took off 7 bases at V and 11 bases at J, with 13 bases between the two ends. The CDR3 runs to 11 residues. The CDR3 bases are TGCGCCAGCCGGGACCTAAAGAAGCAGTTCTTC. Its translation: CASRDLKKQFF.

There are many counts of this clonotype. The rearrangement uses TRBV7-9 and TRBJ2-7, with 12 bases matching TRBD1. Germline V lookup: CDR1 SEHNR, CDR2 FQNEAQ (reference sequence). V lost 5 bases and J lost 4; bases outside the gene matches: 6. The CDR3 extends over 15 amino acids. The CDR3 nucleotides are TGTGCCAGCAGCACGGGACAGGGGGCGCGGTACGAGCAGTACTTC. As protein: CASSTGQGARYEQYF.

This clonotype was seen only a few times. This CDR3 reads CASKRDRLENTEAFF. The CDR3 bases are TGTGCCAGCAAGAGGGACCGACTGGAGAACACTGAAGCTTTCTTT. V usage is TRBV6-1 and J usage is TRBJ1-1; the D gene is possibly TRBD1 (5 bases). V dropped 7 bases and J dropped 1 base, with 16 bases sitting between them. This CDR3 spans 15 amino acids. The germline gives CDR1 MNHNS, CDR2 SASEGT.

The CDR3: CASSLVGTSGRTGELFF. CDR3 bases: TGTGCCAGCAGCTTAGTTGGGACTAGCGGGAGGACCGGGGAGCTGTTTTTT. The V and J genes are TRBV7-2 and TRBJ2-2; TRBD2 matches 15 bases. Germline lookup yields CDR1 SGHTA and CDR2 FQGNSA. This CDR3 has 17 residues. Trimming cost V 1 base and J 5 bases; bases outside gene matches: 2.

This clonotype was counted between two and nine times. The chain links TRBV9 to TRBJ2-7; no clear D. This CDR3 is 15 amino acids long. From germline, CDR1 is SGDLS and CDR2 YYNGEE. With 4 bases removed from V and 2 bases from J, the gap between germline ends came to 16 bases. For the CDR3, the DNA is TGTGCCAGCAGCCTGACGGCGGCCGGTCCCTACGAGCAGTACTTC. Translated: CASSLTAAGPYEQYF.

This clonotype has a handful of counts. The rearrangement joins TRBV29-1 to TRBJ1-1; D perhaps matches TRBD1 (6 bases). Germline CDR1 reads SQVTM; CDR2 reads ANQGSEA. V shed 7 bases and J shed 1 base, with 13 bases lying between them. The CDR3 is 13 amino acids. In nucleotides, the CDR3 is TGCAGCGCCACAGGGTCCACGAACACTGAAGCTTTCTTT. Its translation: CSATGSTNTEAFF.

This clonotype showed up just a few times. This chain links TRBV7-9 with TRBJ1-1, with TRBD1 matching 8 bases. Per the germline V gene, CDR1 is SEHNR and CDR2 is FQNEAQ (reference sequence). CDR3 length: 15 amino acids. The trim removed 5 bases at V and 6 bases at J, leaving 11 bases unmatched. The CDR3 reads CASSDRPDRAPEAFF. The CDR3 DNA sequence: TGTGCCAGCAGCGACCGGCCGGACAGGGCCCCTGAAGCTTTCTTT.

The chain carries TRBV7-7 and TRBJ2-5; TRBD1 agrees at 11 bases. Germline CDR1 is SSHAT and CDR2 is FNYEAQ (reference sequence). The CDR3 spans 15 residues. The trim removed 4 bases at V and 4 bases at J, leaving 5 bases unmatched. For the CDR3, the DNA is TGTGCCAGCAGCTGGACAGGGGGCAGCTCAGAGACCCAGTACTTC. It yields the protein CASSWTGGSSETQYF.

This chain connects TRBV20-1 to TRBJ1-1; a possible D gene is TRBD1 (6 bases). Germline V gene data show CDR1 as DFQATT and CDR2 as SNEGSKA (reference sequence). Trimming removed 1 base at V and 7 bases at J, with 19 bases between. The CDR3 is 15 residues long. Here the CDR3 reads CSARVRGWGASEAFF. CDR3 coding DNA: TGCAGTGCTAGAGTCAGGGGTTGGGGGGCAAGTGAAGCTTTCTTT.

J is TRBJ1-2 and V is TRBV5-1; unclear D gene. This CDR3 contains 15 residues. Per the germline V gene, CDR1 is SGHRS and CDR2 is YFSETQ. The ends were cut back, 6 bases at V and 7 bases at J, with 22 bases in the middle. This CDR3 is CASKSRYTRSGGYTF. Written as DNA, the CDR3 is TGCGCCAGCAAGTCGAGGTACACCCGGAGCGGTGGCTACACCTTC.

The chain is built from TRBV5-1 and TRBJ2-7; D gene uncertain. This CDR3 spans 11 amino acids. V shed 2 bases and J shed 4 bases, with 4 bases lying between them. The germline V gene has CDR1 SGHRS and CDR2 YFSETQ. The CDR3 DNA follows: TGCGCCAGCAGCTTTATGTACGAGCAGTACTTC. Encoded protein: CASSFMYEQYF.

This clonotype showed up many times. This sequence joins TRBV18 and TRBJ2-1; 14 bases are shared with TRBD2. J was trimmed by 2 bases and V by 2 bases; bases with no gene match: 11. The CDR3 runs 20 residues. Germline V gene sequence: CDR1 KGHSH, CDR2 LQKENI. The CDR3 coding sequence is TGTGCCAGCTCACCAGGAGGACTAGCGGGAGGTTGGGTCCCCTACAATGAGCAGTTCTTC. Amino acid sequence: CASSPGGLAGGWVPYNEQFF.

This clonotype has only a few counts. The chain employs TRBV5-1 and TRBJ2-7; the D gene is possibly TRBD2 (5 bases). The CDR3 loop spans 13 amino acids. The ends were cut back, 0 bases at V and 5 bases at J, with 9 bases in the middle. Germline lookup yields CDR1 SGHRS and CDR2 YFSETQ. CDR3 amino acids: CASSLVRGDEQYF. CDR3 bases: TGCGCCAGCAGCTTGGTTCGGGGTGACGAGCAGTACTTC.

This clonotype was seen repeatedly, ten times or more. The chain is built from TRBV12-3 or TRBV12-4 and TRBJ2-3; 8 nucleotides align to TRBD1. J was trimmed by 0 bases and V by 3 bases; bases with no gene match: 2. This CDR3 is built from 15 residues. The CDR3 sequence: CASSFQGASTDTQYF. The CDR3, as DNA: TGTGCCAGCAGTTTCCAGGGGGCGAGCACAGATACGCAGTATTTT.

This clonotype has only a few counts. CDR3 sequence (DNA): TGCAGCGTATTCCTGAGTACCGGGGAGCTGTTTTTT. Amino acid sequence: CSVFLSTGELFF. This chain uses TRBV29-1 with TRBJ2-2; the D is unclear. Trimming took off 6 bases at V and 5 bases at J, with 10 bases between the two ends. The germline V gene has CDR1 SQVTM and CDR2 ANQGSEA. The CDR3 runs to 12 residues.

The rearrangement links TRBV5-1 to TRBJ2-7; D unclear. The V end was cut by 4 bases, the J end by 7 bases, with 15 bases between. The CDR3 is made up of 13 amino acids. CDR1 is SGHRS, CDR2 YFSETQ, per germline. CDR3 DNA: TGCGCCAGCAGCCGGGCCCCGGCGGAGGAGCAGTACTTC. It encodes CASSRAPAEEQYF. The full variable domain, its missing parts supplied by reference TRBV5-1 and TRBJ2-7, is KAGVTQTPRYLIKTRGQQVTLSCSPISGHRSVSWYQQTPGQGLQFLFEYFSETQRNKGNFPGRFSGRQFSNSRSEMNVSTLELGDSALYLCASSRAPAEEQYFGPGTRLTVT.

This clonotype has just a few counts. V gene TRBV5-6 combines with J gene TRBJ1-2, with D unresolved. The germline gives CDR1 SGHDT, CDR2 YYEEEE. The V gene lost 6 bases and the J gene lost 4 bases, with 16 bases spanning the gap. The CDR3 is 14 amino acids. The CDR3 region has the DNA TGTGCCAGCAACTTACACGGCGGGCGCTATGGCTACACCTTC. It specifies CASNLHGGRYGYTF. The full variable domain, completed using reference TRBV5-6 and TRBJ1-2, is DAGVTQSPTHLIKTRGQQVTLRCSPKSGHDTVSWYQQALGQGPQFIFQYYEEEERQRGNFPDRFSGHQFPNYSSELNVNALLLGDSALYLCASNLHGGRYGYTFGSGTRLTVV.

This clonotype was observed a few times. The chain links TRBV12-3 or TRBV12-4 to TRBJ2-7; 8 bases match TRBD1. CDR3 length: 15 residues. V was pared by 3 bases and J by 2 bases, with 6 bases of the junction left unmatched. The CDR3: CASSFGGTGTYEQYF. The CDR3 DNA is TGTGCCAGCAGTTTTGGCGGGACAGGAACCTACGAGCAGTACTTC.

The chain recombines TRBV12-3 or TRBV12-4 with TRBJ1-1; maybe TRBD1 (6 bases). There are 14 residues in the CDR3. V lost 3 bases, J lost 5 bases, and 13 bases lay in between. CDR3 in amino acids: CASSFIDQGTEAFF. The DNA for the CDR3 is TGTGCCAGCAGTTTCATAGACCAGGGGACTGAAGCTTTCTTT.

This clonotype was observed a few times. The CDR3 DNA reads TGTGCCAGTATAGCGGGGGGTTCCTACGAGCAGTACTTC. It translates to CASIAGGSYEQYF. This sequence joins TRBV6-1 and TRBJ2-7, with 10 bases that match TRBD2. The CDR3 is 13 residues long. CDR1 is MNHNS and CDR2 is SASEGT in the germline V gene. Trimming removed 9 bases from V and 1 base from J; junction bases left unmatched: 3.

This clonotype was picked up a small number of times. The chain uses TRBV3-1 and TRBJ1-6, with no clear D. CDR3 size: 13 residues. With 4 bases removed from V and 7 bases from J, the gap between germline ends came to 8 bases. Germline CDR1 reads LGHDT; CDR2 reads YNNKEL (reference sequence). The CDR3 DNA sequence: TGTGCCAGCAGCCGGTTAGTCAATTCACCCCTCCACTTT. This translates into CASSRLVNSPLHF.

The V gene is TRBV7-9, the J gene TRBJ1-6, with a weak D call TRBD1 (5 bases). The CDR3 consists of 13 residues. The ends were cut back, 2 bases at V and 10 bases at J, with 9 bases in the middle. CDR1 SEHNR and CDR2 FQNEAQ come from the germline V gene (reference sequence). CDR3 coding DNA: TGTGCCAGCAGCTTACTGGGGGAATCACCCCTCCACTTT. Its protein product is CASSLLGESPLHF.

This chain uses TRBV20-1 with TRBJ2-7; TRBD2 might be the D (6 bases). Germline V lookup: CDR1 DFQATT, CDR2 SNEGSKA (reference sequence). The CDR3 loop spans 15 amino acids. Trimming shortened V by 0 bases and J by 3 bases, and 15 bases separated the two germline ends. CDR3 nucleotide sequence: TGCAGTGCTAGAGATACGCGGGGCGGATACTACGAGCAGTACTTC. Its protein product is CSARDTRGGYYEQYF.

The CDR3 sequence: CASSFVGLGDEQFF. The CDR3, as DNA: TGTGCCAGCAGTTTTGTCGGTCTGGGGGATGAGCAGTTCTTC. V and J are TRBV12-3 or TRBV12-4 and TRBJ2-1; D possibly uses TRBD1 or TRBD2 (5 bases each). The CDR3 contains 14 residues. With 3 bases removed from V and 8 bases from J, the gap between germline ends came to 14 bases.

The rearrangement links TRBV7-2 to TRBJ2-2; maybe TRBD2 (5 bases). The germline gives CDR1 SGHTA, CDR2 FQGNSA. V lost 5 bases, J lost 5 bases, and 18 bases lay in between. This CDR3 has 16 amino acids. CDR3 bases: TGTGCCAGCAGCCTACACTACACCACTAGAACCGGGGAGCTGTTTTTT. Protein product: CASSLHYTTRTGELFF.